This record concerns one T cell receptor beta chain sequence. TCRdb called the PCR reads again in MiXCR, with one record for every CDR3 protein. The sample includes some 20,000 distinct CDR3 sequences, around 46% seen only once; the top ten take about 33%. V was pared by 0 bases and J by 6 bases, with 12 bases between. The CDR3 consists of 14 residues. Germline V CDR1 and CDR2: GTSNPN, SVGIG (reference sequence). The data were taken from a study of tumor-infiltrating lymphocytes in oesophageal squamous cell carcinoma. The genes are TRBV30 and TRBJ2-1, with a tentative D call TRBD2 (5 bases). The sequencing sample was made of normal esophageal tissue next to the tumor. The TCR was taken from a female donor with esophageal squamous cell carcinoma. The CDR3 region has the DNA TGTGCCTGGAGTGTTAGTGAGGGAAGCAATGAGCAGTTCTTC. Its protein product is CAWSVSEGSNEQFF.